This TCR beta chain is from a study of siplizumab effects on memory and regulatory T cells (dated by TCRdb to the late 2010s). About the study as a whole: The study looked at the effect of siplizumab, an anti-CD2 antibody, on alloreactive T-cell subsets in allogeneic mixed lymphocyte reactions made from human PBMCs.

From V the trimming removes 7 bases and from J it removes 1 base, while the gene matches leave 7 bases of the junction unaccounted for. CDR1 and CDR2 are read off the germline V gene as SGHTA and FQGNSA. The CDR3 contains 15 residues, cysteine and phenylalanine counted. The read is trimmed to its CDR3 DNA, 45 bases read in frame from base 1. Receptor amplification or capture employed the immunoSEQ multiplex PCR assay. The deep sequencing platform assayed roughly 10^5 TCR templates per sample. Genomic DNA extracted from sorted T cells was the material used for TCRbeta CDR3 sequencing. From the authors' description of their analysis: The R programming language was used for clonal analysis of the TCRbeta CDR3 data. Unstimulated samples were compared with post-reaction CFSE-low samples to define alloreactive CD4+ and CD8+ clones. By matching sequences to the repertoires of sorted unstimulated Treg and non-Treg cells, each alloreactive CD4+ clone was assigned a regulatory or non-regulatory origin. In its TCRdb copy, this immuneACCESS table keeps in-frame sequences only and misses some clones. Where compared with another copy, unresolved V genes explain less than half of these, and the others have no known cause. The V and J calls and clone size come from that table; D and trimming were worked out from the DNA. Here the sample has around 110,000 clones; about 94% occur a single time. The top ten clones comprise around 1.5% of the sample.

Sorted unstimulated T cells and proliferating T cells recovered from mixed lymphocyte reactions underwent TCRbeta CDR3 sequencing. Fresh whole blood from more than 8 HLA-typed healthy donors was used as the source from which PBMCs were isolated. Unstimulated CD4+ non-regulatory T cells were FACS-sorted to map the origin of alloreactive clones. General conclusions and limits of the study: Among mappable alloreactive CD4+ clones, an average Treg-derived fraction of roughly 70% was observed with siplizumab, compared with 25% to 30% in control reactions. No functional confirmation was obtained for the suppressive function of proliferating Tregs from siplizumab cultures. The cumulative frequency of alloreactive sequences traceable to unstimulated CD4+ memory T cells was significantly reduced by siplizumab. Unstimulated naive T cells appeared to be more diverse than memory T cells, and naive cells seemed to make a substantial contribution to the alloresponse. A naive or memory phenotype could not be assigned to roughly 80-96% of proliferating CD4+ or CD8+ clones. Because sequences at frequencies below about 10^-5 were poorly captured, only a minor fraction of alloreactive clones could be mapped back to unstimulated subsets.

Turning to this clone: Its antigen remains undetermined. No clone much larger than this one lies a single base away; base qualities are absent.

The sequenced sample consisted of non-Treg CD4+ T cells sorted from blood. Interpreted using the paper, the cell subset or site label stands for: FACS-sorted unstimulated CD4+ non-regulatory T cells. The TCR sequence derives from a human donor in good health. The V gene is TRBV7-2 and the J gene is TRBJ1-2; a stretch of 9 junction bases matches TRBD1. This receptor carries the CDR3 CASTHSDRGNYGYTF. The nucleotide sequence reads as follows: TGTGCCAGCACTCACTCGGACAGGGGTAACTATGGCTACACCTTC.